This T cell receptor (beta chain) was found in a study of metastatic and nonmetastatic thyroid tumors. The wider study: The authors compared repertoires across blood and tumor or nodule tissue from malignant and benign thyroid patients.

As originally analysed: What underpinned the distant-metastasis classifier for papillary thyroid cancer was the set of CDR3 differences across clinicopathological groups. TCRdb redid the clone calls on the PCR reads using MiXCR. The V and J calls and clone size are TCRdb's, not the authors'. The table lists about 40,000 clones, more than 9.5% of them singletons. To note about this clone: Antigen: not known. The germline gene is not matched at one end of the junction; a read error may be the cause.

Notes on the study in general: It was reportedly found that TCR beta diversity was significantly higher in malignant thyroid tumors than in benign nodules, a difference seen in both blood and tumor samples.

The CDR3 is made up of 14 amino acids. From germline, CDR1 is DFQATT and CDR2 SNEGSKA (reference sequence). Each patient went into thyroid surgery without having received any treatment. The V call is TRBV20-1, the J call TRBJ2-7; D may correspond to TRBD1 or TRBD2 (5 bases each). The sequencing input was blood. This TCR was recovered from a female donor with papillary thyroid cancer or a benign thyroid nodule (not recorded which). Some clones in this sample may be carry-over from other donors' samples. DNA for the CDR3: TGCAGTGCCGTCCGGGACCCGTGCAGCTACGATCAGTACTTC. This codes for CSAVRDPCSYDQYF.